The text below deals with one T cell receptor (beta chain). Its target is not known. This record belongs to a study of cytomegalovirus exposure and HLA in healthy donors. The germline V gene encodes CDR1 DFQATT and CDR2 SNEGSKA (reference sequence). CDR3 size: 11 residues. Trimming took 5 bases from V and 8 from J, leaving 9 bases between them. General study findings and limits: TCR beta V- and J-gene trimming was later associated with a missense DCLRE1C variant.

The primer mix had 60 Vbeta and 13 Jbeta primers. Clones were read by immunoSEQ multiplex PCR, and TCRdb kept only the in-frame ones, dropping some. The sample lists about 200,000 clones; around 79% were seen once. V and J are TRBV20-1 and TRBJ1-4; D remains ambiguous. This clonotype was obtained from a woman aged 50 to 60 in good health and CMV-seronegative. What was sequenced was PBMCs. The DNA of the CDR3 is TGCAGTGCTTCCTACTTAGAAAAACTGTTTTTT. Amino acids: CSASYLEKLFF.